What follows is one T cell receptor (beta chain) and its context. The authors made TCR beta cDNA libraries by 5'RACE template switching. This switching added a universal primer site and UMIs. TCRdb reprocessed the 5' RACE reads, keeping one entry per CDR3 protein, no DNA. Seen in this sample are 550,000 to 600,000 distinct CDR3 sequences; the ten most common clones hold approximately 3.5%. These data belong to a study of T cells expressing NK-cell markers. Whole-study context: HCMV serostatus: seven of eight sequenced donors positive, one negative.

The germline V gene has CDR1 LNHNV and CDR2 YYDKDF (reference sequence). There are 14 residues in the CDR3. This clonotype originated in a young man in good health. Sequenced input: blood T cells: a sorted CD56 or NKG2C T cell subset, CD4+ or CD8+ T cells, or bulk PBMC T cells (not recorded which). The chain joins TRBV15 to TRBJ2-5. The CDR3 is CATSDFERQETQYF.